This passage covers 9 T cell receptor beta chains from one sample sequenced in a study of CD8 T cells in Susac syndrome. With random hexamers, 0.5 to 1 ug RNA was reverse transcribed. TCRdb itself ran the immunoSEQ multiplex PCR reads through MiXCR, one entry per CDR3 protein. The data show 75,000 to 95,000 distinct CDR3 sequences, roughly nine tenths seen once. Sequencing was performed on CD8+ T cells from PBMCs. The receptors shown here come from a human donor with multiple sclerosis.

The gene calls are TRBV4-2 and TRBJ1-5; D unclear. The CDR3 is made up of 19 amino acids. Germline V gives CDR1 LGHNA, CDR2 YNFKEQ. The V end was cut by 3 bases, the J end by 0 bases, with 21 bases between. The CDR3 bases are TGTGCCAGCAGCCAGGGTTCGGACTTCGAGGGATATAGCAATCAGCCCCAGCATTTT. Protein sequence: CASSQGSDFEGYSNQPQHF.

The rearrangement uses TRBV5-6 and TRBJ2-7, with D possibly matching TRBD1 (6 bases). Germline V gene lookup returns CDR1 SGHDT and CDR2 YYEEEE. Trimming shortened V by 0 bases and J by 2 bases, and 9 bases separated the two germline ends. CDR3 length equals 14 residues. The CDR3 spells CASSLAGTTYEQYF. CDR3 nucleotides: TGTGCCAGCAGCTTGGCAGGGACAACCTACGAGCAGTACTTC.

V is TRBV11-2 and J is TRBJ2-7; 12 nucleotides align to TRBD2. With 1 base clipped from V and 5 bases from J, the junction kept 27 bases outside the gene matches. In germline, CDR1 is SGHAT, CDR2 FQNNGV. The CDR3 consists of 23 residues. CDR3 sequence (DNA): TGTGCCAGCAGCTTAGGAGTACCCTCCCTGACTAGCGGGAGAGAAGGCCCTGGAGACGAGCAGTACTTC. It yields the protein CASSLGVPSLTSGREGPGDEQYF. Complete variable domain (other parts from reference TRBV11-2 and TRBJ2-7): EAGVAQSPRYKIIEKRQSVAFWCNPISGHATLYWYQQILGQGPKLLIQFQNNGVVDDSQLPKDRFSAERLKGVDSTLKIQPAKLEDSAVYLCASSLGVPSLTSGREGPGDEQYFGPGTRLTVT.

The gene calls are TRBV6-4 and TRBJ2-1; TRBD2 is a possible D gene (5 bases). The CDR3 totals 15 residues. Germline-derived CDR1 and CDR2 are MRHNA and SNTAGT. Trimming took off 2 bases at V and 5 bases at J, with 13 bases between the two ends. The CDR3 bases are TGTGCCAGCAGTGACGGACGTAGCGCGAACAATGAGCAGTTCTTC. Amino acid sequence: CASSDGRSANNEQFF.

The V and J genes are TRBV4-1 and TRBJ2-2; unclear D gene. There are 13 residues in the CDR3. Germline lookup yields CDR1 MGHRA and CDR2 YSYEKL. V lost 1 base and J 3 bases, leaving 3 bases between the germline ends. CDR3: CASSQGYTGELFF. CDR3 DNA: TGCGCCAGCAGCCAAGGGTACACCGGGGAGCTGTTTTTT.

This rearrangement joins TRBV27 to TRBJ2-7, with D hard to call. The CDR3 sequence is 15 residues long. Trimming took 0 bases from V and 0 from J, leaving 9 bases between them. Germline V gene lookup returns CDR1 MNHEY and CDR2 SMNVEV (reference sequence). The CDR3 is CASSLSATPSYEQYF. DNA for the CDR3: TGTGCCAGCAGTTTATCGGCAACTCCCTCCTACGAGCAGTACTTC.

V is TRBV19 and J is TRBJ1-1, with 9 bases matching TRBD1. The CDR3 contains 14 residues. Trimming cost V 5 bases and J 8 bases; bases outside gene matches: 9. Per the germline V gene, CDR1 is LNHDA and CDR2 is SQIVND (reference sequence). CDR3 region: CASSLQGAVVEAFF. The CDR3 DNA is TGTGCCAGTAGTCTACAGGGGGCGGTTGTAGAAGCTTTCTTT.

The CDR3: CASSQDGGRSSYEQYF. Here the CDR3 DNA reads TGTGCCAGCAGCCAAGATGGCGGGAGGAGCTCCTACGAGCAGTACTTC. The chain has TRBV3-1 and TRBJ2-7; 8 bases fit TRBD2. Per germline, CDR1 LGHDT and CDR2 YNNKEL (reference sequence). The J segment lost 0 bases and the V segment lost 0 bases, leaving 4 bases of the junction unmatched. There are 16 residues in the CDR3.

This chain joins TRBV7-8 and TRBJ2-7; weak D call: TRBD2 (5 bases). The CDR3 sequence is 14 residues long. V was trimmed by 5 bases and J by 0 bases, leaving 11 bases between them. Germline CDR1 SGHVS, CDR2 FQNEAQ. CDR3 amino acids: CASSPSSGSYEQYF. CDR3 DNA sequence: TGTGCCAGCAGCCCCTCGAGCGGCTCCTACGAGCAGTACTTC. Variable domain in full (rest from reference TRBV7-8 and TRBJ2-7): GAGVSQSPRYKVAKRGQDVALRCDPISGHVSLFWYQQALGQGPEFLTYFQNEAQLDKSGLPSDRFFAERPEGSVSTLKIQRTQQEDSAVYLCASSPSSGSYEQYFGPGTRLTVT.